This TCR beta chain was recovered during a study of spatial heterogeneity in lung cancer. The time point is: sample taken at primary tumor resection. Whole RNA, isolated from tumor, nontumor lung or frozen PBMC, was sequenced without prior sorting. Individual TCR cDNA molecules each bore their own unique molecular identifier. TCRdb processed the 5' RACE reads anew with MiXCR; each CDR3 protein has one entry. The data contain roughly 38,000 distinct CDR3 sequences, approximately 3.1% of them seen just once; the ten biggest clones take up roughly 40%. This clonotype came up many times. This CDR3 region has 14 residues. Trimming left V 0 bases short and J 7 bases short, with 13 bases between. Per germline, CDR1 DFQATT and CDR2 SNEGSKA (reference sequence).

The chain employs TRBV20-1 and TRBJ1-5; D is undetermined. This sequence was found in a male donor with early-stage non-small cell lung cancer. Sequenced material: normal lung tissue next to the tumor, taken at surgery. In DNA, the CDR3 is TGCAGTGCTAGAGATATTAGGGCTGAGCAGCCCCAGCATTTT. Translating gives CSARDIRAEQPQHF.